The 3 T cell receptor beta chains listed next were all sequenced from one sample in a study of T cells in Graves' hyperthyroidism and ophthalmopathy (dated by TCRdb to about 2019). The protocol used for the library was multiplex PCR. These reads were obtained on an Illumina HiSeq 2000. The TCR beta CDR3 regions were amplified from RNA transcripts. The TCR CDR3 was subjected to a first round of RT-PCR using the HTBI primer set and the Qiagen OneStep RT-PCR kit. TCRdb ran its own pipeline on the public reads, namely fastp trimming at Q25 and MiXCR clone calling, and kept in-frame beta chains. CDR3 protein sequences are deduplicated, and each keeps its most common genes and DNA. The sample profile shows 450,000 to 700,000 distinct CDR3 sequences; about 45% of them were found once. The leading ten clones occupy around 8% of the sample. The sample taken for sequencing was peripheral blood or thyroid tissue (not recorded which). The receptor source for this set is a woman younger than 35 with Graves' hyperthyroidism.

The CDR3 DNA follows: TGTGCCATCAGTGGGGGGTACCAAGAGACCCAGTACTTC. Translating it yields CAISGGYQETQYF. The chain combines TRBV10-3 with TRBJ2-5; D possibly matches TRBD1 or TRBD2 (5 bases each). Trimming stripped 4 bases from V and 0 bases from J, with 6 bases between. Looked up from germline, CDR1 is ENHRY and CDR2 is SYGVKD. This CDR3 has 13 amino acids.

This clonotype was recorded at least ten times. The chain recombines TRBV20-1 with TRBJ1-2; 11 bases agree with TRBD1. Germline V gives CDR1 DFQATT, CDR2 SNEGSKA (reference sequence). V shed 3 bases, J shed 8 bases, and the junction held 8 bases outside the gene matches. The CDR3 loop spans 14 amino acids. CDR3 region: CSASMDRGLEGYTF. The CDR3 region has the DNA TGCAGTGCTAGCATGGACAGGGGGCTGGAAGGCTACACCTTC.

The rearrangement uses TRBV12-3 or TRBV12-4 and TRBJ2-5, with 11 bases aligning to TRBD1. The V segment lost 4 bases and the J segment 5 bases; nucleotides outside the gene matches: 6. This CDR3 comprises 15 residues. CDR3 DNA: TGTGCCAGCAGTTCCAGCGGGACAGGGGGGGAGACCCAGTACTTC. Protein sequence: CASSSSGTGGETQYF.